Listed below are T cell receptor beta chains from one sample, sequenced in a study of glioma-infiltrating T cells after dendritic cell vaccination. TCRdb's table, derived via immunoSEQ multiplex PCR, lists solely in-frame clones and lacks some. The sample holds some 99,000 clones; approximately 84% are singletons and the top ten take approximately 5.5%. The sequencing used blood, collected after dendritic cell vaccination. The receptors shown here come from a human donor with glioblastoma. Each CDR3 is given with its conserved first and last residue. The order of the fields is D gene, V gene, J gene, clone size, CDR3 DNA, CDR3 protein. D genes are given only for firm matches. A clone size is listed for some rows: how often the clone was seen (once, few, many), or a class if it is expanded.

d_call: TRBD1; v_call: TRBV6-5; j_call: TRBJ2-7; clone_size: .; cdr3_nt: TGTGCCAGCAAACAGGGGAGCTCCTACGAGCAGTACTTC; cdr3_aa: CASKQGSSYEQYF
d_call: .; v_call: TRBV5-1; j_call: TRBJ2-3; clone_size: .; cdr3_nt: TGCGCCAGCAGCTTGAGGCAGGGCTTTAGCACAGATACGCAGTATTTT; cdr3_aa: CASSLRQGFSTDTQYF
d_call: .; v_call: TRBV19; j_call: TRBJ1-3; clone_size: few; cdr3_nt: TGTGCCAGTAGTGCCGGACAGTATGCCGGAAACACCATATATTTT; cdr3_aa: CASSAGQYAGNTIYF
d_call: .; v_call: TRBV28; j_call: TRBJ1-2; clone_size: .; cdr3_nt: TGTGCCAGCAGCCGCGCCCTTTATGGCTACACCTTC; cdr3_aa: CASSRALYGYTF
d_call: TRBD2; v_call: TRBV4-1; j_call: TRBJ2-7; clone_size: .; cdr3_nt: TGCGCCAGCAGCCAAGAAGGCCTAGCGGGCCTCTACGAGCAGTACTTC; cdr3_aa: CASSQEGLAGLYEQYF
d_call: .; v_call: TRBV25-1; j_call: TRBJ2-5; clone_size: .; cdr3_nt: TGTGCCAGCAGTGAATATGGCACCAAAGAGACCCAGTACTTC; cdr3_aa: CASSEYGTKETQYF
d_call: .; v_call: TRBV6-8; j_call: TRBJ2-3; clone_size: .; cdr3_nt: TGTGCCAGCAGTTTACCCGGGGATACGCAGTATTTT; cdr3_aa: CASSLPGDTQYF
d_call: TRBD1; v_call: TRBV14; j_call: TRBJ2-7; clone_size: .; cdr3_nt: TGTGCCAGCAGCCAAAGACAGGGGGCTTACGAGCAGTACTTC; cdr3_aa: CASSQRQGAYEQYF
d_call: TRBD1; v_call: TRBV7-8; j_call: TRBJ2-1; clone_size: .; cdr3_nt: TGTGCCAGCAGCTTAGCAGGGCGGACAGGGGGTATAGAGCAGTTCTTC; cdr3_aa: CASSLAGRTGGIEQFF
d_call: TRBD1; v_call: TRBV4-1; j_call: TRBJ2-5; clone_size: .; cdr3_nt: TGCGCCAGCAGCCCCACGGGGACAGGCCAGGAGACCCAGTACTTC; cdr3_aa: CASSPTGTGQETQYF
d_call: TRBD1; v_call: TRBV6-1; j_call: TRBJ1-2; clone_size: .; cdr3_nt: TGTGCCAGCAGTGAGGGACAGGGGGATGGCTACACCTTC; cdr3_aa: CASSEGQGDGYTF
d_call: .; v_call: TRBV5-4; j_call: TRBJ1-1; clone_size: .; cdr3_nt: TGTGCCAGCAGCTTGGGACTGATGAACACTGAAGCTTTCTTT; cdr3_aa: CASSLGLMNTEAFF
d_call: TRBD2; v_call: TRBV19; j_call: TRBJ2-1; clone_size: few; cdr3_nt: TGTGCCAGTACCCGGGTTAGCGGGAGGAACTATGAGCAGTTCTTC; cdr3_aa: CASTRVSGRNYEQFF
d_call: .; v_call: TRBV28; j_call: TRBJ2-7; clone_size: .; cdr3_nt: TGTGCCAGCAGCCCCGGGACTCCCTACGAGCAGTACTTC; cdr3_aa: CASSPGTPYEQYF